Listed below are T cell receptor beta chains from one sample, sequenced in a study of beta chain features in type 1 diabetes. Here immunoSEQ multiplex PCR was the method, and the copy in TCRdb shows in-frame clones only, minus some. The sample yields tens of thousands of clones, roughly 34% seen once. The sequencing input was stem cell memory CD4+ T cells from blood. All receptors derive from a woman under 30 in good health. Both conserved end residues are trimmed from each CDR3.

TRBV19	TRBJ2-1	ASSIDPGTGEQF
TRBV5-1	TRBJ1-1	ASSLEGQGGTEAF
TRBV5-1	TRBJ1-6	ASSLAFTETNSPLH
TRBV25-1	TRBJ2-5	ASTQTGRETQY
TRBV15	TRBJ2-7	ATSRVATRPYEQY
TRBV5-4	TRBJ2-5	ASSLSVGLAGPQY
TRBV2	TRBJ1-1	ASTGERTEAF
TRBV5-4	TRBJ2-7	ASSLGHQGTGEEQY
TRBV4-1	.	ASSKGLLFYEQY
TRBV7-9	TRBJ2-1	ASSSPGNIFNEQF
TRBV5-4	TRBJ1-2	ASSLDLASYGYT
TRBV25-1	TRBJ1-1	ASRNRVVTEAF
TRBV7-6	TRBJ1-1	ASSLVGTGGIDTEAF
TRBV2	.	ASSEEYYEQY
TRBV7-8	TRBJ1-2	ASSKTGALGYT
TRBV30	TRBJ1-5	AWSSGRGDQPQH
TRBV5-1	TRBJ2-2	ASSLIGGSPTGELF
TRBV6-5	TRBJ2-7	ASSYRDTYEQY
TRBV7-3	TRBJ1-1	ASSIDRGTEAF
TRBV7-2	TRBJ2-7	ASSLALAVGEQY
TRBV11-3	TRBJ2-7	ASSPMRGPRFSYEQY
TRBV7-9	TRBJ2-1	ASSSRQSGRYNEQF
TRBV5-1	TRBJ1-1	ASSLQGWGTEAF
TRBV5-4	TRBJ2-3	ASSLGQFTDTQY
TRBV7-8	TRBJ2-5	ASSGTPGSGETQY
TRBV9	TRBJ2-3	ASSVGTSVADTQY
TRBV10-3	TRBJ1-5	AISDSLNQPQH
TRBV7-2	TRBJ1-4	ASSLSGEGRKLF
TRBV7-2	TRBJ2-5	ASSLMGPETQY
TRBV5-5	TRBJ2-3	ASSTLTADTQY
TRBV6-1	TRBJ2-7	ASSEARVSPPY
TRBV2	TRBJ2-3	ASSERTSGGPRADTQY
TRBV5-1	TRBJ2-2	ASSYSSGGNTGELF
TRBV4-2	TRBJ2-3	ASSQGLAGGTDTQY
TRBV6-5	TRBJ2-5	ATSPDGRGTQY
TRBV7-2	TRBJ2-2	ASSLVVPRGGELF
TRBV6-1	TRBJ2-5	ASSPSDETQY
TRBV4-2	TRBJ2-7	ASSQDWTGRLYEQY
TRBV7-9	TRBJ2-7	ASSLPSTSGGYEQY
TRBV2	TRBJ1-5	ASRTRDWQPQH
TRBV5-1	TRBJ2-7	ASSLALKREGYEQY
TRBV7-2	TRBJ2-1	ASSFPGADNEQF
TRBV7-2	TRBJ2-7	ASSLVAGRNSYEQY
TRBV13	TRBJ1-2	ASSWDRRNGYT
TRBV6-1	TRBJ1-1	ASSLTGVATEAF
TRBV5-8	TRBJ1-2	ASSVRDRSGYT
TRBV28	TRBJ2-7	ASRGPNSYEQY
TRBV5-1	TRBJ1-1	ASFSGGSGTEAF
TRBV19	TRBJ1-5	ASSGSPRQGVTVRYQPQH
TRBV19	TRBJ2-1	ASRTKGANNEQF
TRBV7-2	TRBJ1-5	ASSPSGSNQPQH
TRBV5-1	TRBJ2-3	ATRTGGFSTDTQY
TRBV5-4	TRBJ2-5	ASSPRVEETQY
TRBV5-1	TRBJ1-2	ASSPGQGQSGRYGYT
TRBV18	TRBJ2-3	ASSPPSSGTGDTQY
TRBV7-2	TRBJ2-2	ASSLDTVNTGELF
TRBV14	TRBJ2-7	ASSQDSRQGGQY
TRBV7-9	TRBJ1-1	ASSLVGGANTEAF
TRBV20-1	TRBJ1-2	SALRQGGYT
TRBV12-5	TRBJ2-3	ASGSGTGGPDTQY